These T cell receptor beta chains were read from a single sample in a study of blood T cell repertoires in COVID-19. TCRdb's copy holds only in-frame clones and misses some; the assay was immunoSEQ multiplex PCR. This table has 250,000 to 350,000 clones, 86% appearing once. What was sequenced was peripheral blood. These TCRs come from a woman under 40 who had recovered from COVID-19. CDR3s include the opening cysteine and the closing phenylalanine or tryptophan. Fields, in order: V gene, J gene, clone size, CDR3 protein. Only part of the rows carry a size: once, few, many, or a class if the clone is expanded.

v_gene: TRBV19
j_gene: TRBJ1-5
abundance: .
CDR3aa: CASNMEGEGNQPQHF

v_gene: TRBV6-2/TRBV6-3
j_gene: TRBJ2-3
abundance: .
CDR3aa: CASTPRRFTDTQYF

v_gene: TRBV18
j_gene: TRBJ1-5
abundance: .
CDR3aa: CASSQGYGNQPQHF

v_gene: TRBV28
j_gene: TRBJ2-7
abundance: .
CDR3aa: CASSGGTGKEYEQYF

v_gene: TRBV19
j_gene: TRBJ2-3
abundance: .
CDR3aa: CASSIGDTSTDTQYF

v_gene: TRBV5-4
j_gene: TRBJ1-4
abundance: .
CDR3aa: CASSLKGSNEKLFF

v_gene: TRBV29-1
j_gene: TRBJ2-7
abundance: .
CDR3aa: CSVRQGSSPREQYF

v_gene: TRBV11-1
j_gene: TRBJ1-2
abundance: .
CDR3aa: CASSPGSRNYGYTF

v_gene: TRBV6-2/TRBV6-3
j_gene: TRBJ1-1
abundance: .
CDR3aa: CASSDRGVTEAFF

v_gene: TRBV27
j_gene: TRBJ1-5
abundance: .
CDR3aa: CASSLSFYQPQHF

v_gene: TRBV9
j_gene: TRBJ2-1
abundance: .
CDR3aa: CASSTAEASFTEQFF

v_gene: TRBV4-1
j_gene: TRBJ1-5
abundance: .
CDR3aa: CASSLYLDSDQPQHF

v_gene: TRBV4-1
j_gene: TRBJ2-1
abundance: .
CDR3aa: CASSQNLGTGFEQFF

v_gene: TRBV4-2
j_gene: TRBJ1-3
abundance: .
CDR3aa: CASSQVRSPGNTIYF

v_gene: TRBV6-5
j_gene: TRBJ1-1
abundance: .
CDR3aa: CASSYAQGRNTEAFF

v_gene: TRBV9
j_gene: TRBJ1-4
abundance: .
CDR3aa: CASRLAGWGEKLFF

v_gene: TRBV30
j_gene: TRBJ2-5
abundance: once
CDR3aa: CAWSAGLIGETQYF

v_gene: TRBV5-4
j_gene: TRBJ1-1
abundance: .
CDR3aa: CASSLPGTGGTEAFF

v_gene: TRBV9
j_gene: TRBJ1-1
abundance: .
CDR3aa: CASSVVGGGGTEAFF

v_gene: TRBV7-2
j_gene: TRBJ2-2
abundance: .
CDR3aa: CASSPRIRGDTGELFF

v_gene: TRBV7-2
j_gene: TRBJ2-7
abundance: .
CDR3aa: CASSLGGGYYEQYF

v_gene: TRBV5-1
j_gene: TRBJ1-6
abundance: few
CDR3aa: CASSRGTGENSPLHF

v_gene: TRBV5-1
j_gene: TRBJ2-7
abundance: .
CDR3aa: CASTSGTGDYEQYF

v_gene: TRBV28
j_gene: TRBJ1-1
abundance: .
CDR3aa: CASSLADLNTEAFF

v_gene: TRBV7-8
j_gene: TRBJ2-2
abundance: few
CDR3aa: CASSFGLAGVAGELFF